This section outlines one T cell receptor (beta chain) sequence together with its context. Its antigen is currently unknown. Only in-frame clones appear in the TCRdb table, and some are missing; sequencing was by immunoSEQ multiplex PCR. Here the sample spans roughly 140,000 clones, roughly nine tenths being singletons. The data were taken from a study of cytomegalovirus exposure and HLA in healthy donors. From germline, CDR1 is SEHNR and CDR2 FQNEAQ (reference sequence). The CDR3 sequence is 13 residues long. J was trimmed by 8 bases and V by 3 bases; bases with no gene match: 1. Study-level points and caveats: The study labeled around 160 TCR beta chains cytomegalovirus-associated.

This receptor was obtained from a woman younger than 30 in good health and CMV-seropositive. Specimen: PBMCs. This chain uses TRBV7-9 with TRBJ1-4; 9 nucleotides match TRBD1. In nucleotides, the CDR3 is TGTGCCAGCAGCTTTGGGACAGGGGAAAAACTGTTTTTT. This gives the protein CASSFGTGEKLFF.